What follows is one TCR beta chain and its context. The antigen this receptor binds is unknown. Base qualities are not provided; no much larger clone lies one nucleotide away. Using the deep immunoSEQ assay, multiplex PCR amplified TCR CDR3 regions from genomic DNA. Extracted genomic DNA from each cell subset was distributed evenly across all wells of several immunoSEQ 96-well plates, and each plate was treated as a replicate. Each replicate PCR for unsorted PBMC received 300 to 350 ng genomic DNA, equal to approximately 30,000 T cell genomes. Unsorted PBMC genomic DNA was sequenced across ten immunoSEQ deep assay plates. Purified libraries were measured with a Qubit 3.0 fluorometer, size-checked on a Bioanalyzer 2100, and measured again with the KAPA Library Quantification kit. Each immunoSEQ 96-well plate was sequenced on its own single-read 150-cycle Illumina NextSeq 550 flow cell. The original pipeline was this. The immunoSEQ output contained only junctional sequences without quality scores, so filtering could not match that applied to full-length reads. Sequences were annotated with PyIR, a Python wrapper for IgBLAST v1.9, and V/J genes and CDR3 were assigned using IMGT germline references. Reads with weak V/J assignments (E-value above 1e-6), missing CDR3, stop codons, out-of-frame junctions, or ambiguous translated residues were removed. V3J clonotypes were defined as sequences sharing an identical inferred V gene, J gene, and CDR3 amino acid sequence. Percentage overlap between repertoires was calculated by dividing the number of shared unique clonotypes by the size of the smaller repertoire. Repertoire richness was assessed with RTK rarefaction, the Chao1 estimator, and Recon v2.1 estimates of unobserved clonotypes. The table comes from immuneACCESS by way of TCRdb, which keeps in-frame sequences with V and J called. Part of the clones is missing from these tables; in studies checked, under half for an unresolved V gene and the rest for unknown reasons. From that table come the V and J calls and clone size; the DNA was used to work out D and trimming. This sample is represented by hundreds of thousands of clones; roughly three quarters of them were singletons. The biggest ten clones account for about 11% of the sample.

This specimen comes from a study of shared clonotypes between healthy human individuals (dated by TCRdb to 2020 to 2022). About the study as a whole: The cohort comprised two women and a few men aged 18 to 49 years. To estimate repertoire size and how much clonotypes are shared between individuals, the study performed deep sequencing of blood TCR repertoires from about 5 healthy adults. To increase sequencing depth and limit assay-specific biases, different laboratories used diverse techniques to prepare libraries and sequence TCR repertoires. Between about 0.8 and 9.5 billion PBMCs per donor were obtained by leukapheresis.

From cysteine to phenylalanine, the CDR3 is 16 amino acids long. Just CDR3 DNA is preserved here, 48 bases in frame from base 1. The germline V gene sets CDR1 to SGDLS and CDR2 to YYNGEE. Trimming costs V 4 bases and J 0 bases, and their ends lie 16 bases apart. The donors were healthy, HIV-negative adults who had no recently reported acute infections or vaccinations. Every donor was a Caucasian adult residing in Nashville, Tennessee, USA. For unsorted samples, 75 million to 100 million PBMCs were counted and genomic DNA was extracted with the QIAamp DNA Blood Mini kit. After blood collection by leukapheresis, PBMCs were isolated using Ficoll-Histopaque density gradient centrifugation and then cryopreserved in the vapor phase of liquid nitrogen. What the research found in general, with its limitations: Pairwise subsampling led to the expectation that sequencing depth would affect the degree of clonotype sharing among donors. Only blood was sampled, and tissue TCR repertoires likely differ from those in blood. Because the study included a small number of donors, the genetic and exposure-history diversity represented was limited.

This sequence originates from a woman between 40 and 50 years old in good health. Some clones in this sample may be carry-over from other donors' samples. The chain was built from TRBV9 and TRBJ1-2; a weak D assignment points to TRBD1 (5 bases agree). The sample was PBMCs. CDR3 sequence: CASSPSGGITNYGYTF. The bases read TGTGCCAGCAGCCCCTCGGGGGGGATTACTAACTATGGCTACACCTTC.